One sample yielded the 17 T cell receptor beta chains listed below, sequenced in a study of T cells in Graves' hyperthyroidism and ophthalmopathy. TCR beta CDR3 region amplification was performed from RNA transcripts. The HTBI primer set was used in a first-round RT-PCR of the TCR CDR3. TCRdb passed the multiplex PCR reads through MiXCR, listing each CDR3 protein once. The sample has around 600,000 distinct CDR3 sequences; 45% are singletons. The sample consisted of peripheral blood or thyroid tissue (not recorded which). All receptors come from an adult man with Graves' disease, either hyperthyroidism or ophthalmopathy (not recorded which).

The rearrangement uses TRBV11-2 and TRBJ2-7, with TRBD2 matching over 13 bases. The trim removed 2 bases at V and 2 bases at J, leaving 9 bases unmatched. CDR3 length: 18 amino acids. CDR1 is SGHAT and CDR2 is FQNNGV in the germline V gene. CDR3: CASSLKPWTSGGPYEQYF. For the CDR3, the DNA is TGTGCCAGCAGCTTAAAGCCCTGGACTAGCGGGGGCCCCTACGAGCAGTACTTC.

This clonotype was detected many times. A junction boundary mismatches the germline segment, possibly from a read error. V is TRBV2 and J is TRBJ2-7; tentative D call: TRBD2 (5 bases). This CDR3 region has 13 residues. CDR1 is SNHLY, CDR2 FYNNEI, per germline. CDR3 nucleotides: TGCGCCAGCAGCTTGAGGGTATCCTACGAGCAGTACTTC. Protein sequence: CASSLRVSYEQYF. Combining the CDR3 with reference TRBV2 and TRBJ2-7 gives the whole variable domain EPEVTQTPSHQVTQMGQEVILRCVPISNHLYFYWYRQILGQKVEFLVSFYNNEISEKSEIFDDQFSVERPDGSNFTLKIRSTKLEDSAMYFCASSLRVSYEQYFGPGTRLTVT.

The gene calls are TRBV4-3 and TRBJ2-2, with a tentative D call TRBD1 (6 bases). This CDR3 has 17 residues. The V end was cut by 0 bases, the J end by 0 bases, with 11 bases between. Germline V gene sequence: CDR1 LGHNA, CDR2 YSLEER. The CDR3 region is CASSQEGAGANTGELFF. The CDR3 nucleotides read TGCGCCAGCAGCCAAGAGGGGGCAGGAGCGAACACCGGGGAGCTGTTTTTT.

This clonotype occurred many times. This chain uses TRBV7-9 with TRBJ1-2; D is undetermined. This CDR3 comprises 14 residues. Germline CDR1 is SEHNR and CDR2 is FQNEAQ (reference sequence). Trimming took 3 bases from V and 6 from J, leaving 14 bases between them. CDR3 residues: CASSFLPLGDGYTF. The DNA for the CDR3 is TGTGCCAGCAGCTTCCTCCCACTTGGGGATGGCTACACCTTC.

CDR3 coding DNA: TGTGCCAGCAGCTTAAAATCGGAGGGCTCCTACGAGCAGTACTTC. Its translation is CASSLKSEGSYEQYF. The V and J genes are TRBV7-2 and TRBJ2-7, with D perhaps TRBD2 (6 bases). Germline V gene lookup returns CDR1 SGHTA and CDR2 FQGNSA. V lost 2 bases, J lost 0 bases, and 11 bases lay in between. The CDR3 runs 15 residues.

There are a few counts of this clonotype. The chain joins TRBV11-2 to TRBJ1-1; 8 bases are shared with TRBD1. V lost 5 bases, J lost 4 bases, and 9 bases stayed unmatched. CDR3 length equals 15 residues. Germline V gene sequence: CDR1 SGHAT, CDR2 FQNNGV. The CDR3 sequence: CASSPGQGGSTEAFF. CDR3 DNA: TGTGCCAGCAGCCCCGGACAGGGAGGGAGCACTGAAGCTTTCTTT.

This clonotype has just a few counts. This sequence joins TRBV2 and TRBJ1-2; D is unclear. CDR3 length: 13 residues. V dropped 2 bases and J dropped 3 bases, with 7 bases sitting between them. The germline V gene encodes CDR1 SNHLY and CDR2 FYNNEI. CDR3 DNA: TGTGCCAGCAGTGAATCCAGCCACTATGGCTACACCTTC. Translating it yields CASSESSHYGYTF.

In regard to this clonotype: Since a much larger clone is just one base distant, this may be a read error. The chain employs TRBV2 and TRBJ2-2; 8 positions agree with TRBD1. The CDR3 runs to 15 residues. Germline lookup yields CDR1 SNHLY and CDR2 FYNNEI. CDR3 DNA: TGTGCCAGCAGTGAACGGACAGGGTTCACCAGGGAGCTGTTTTTT. As protein: CASSERTGFTRELFF.

This clonotype has ten or more counts. The chain carries TRBV2 and TRBJ1-6; weak D call: TRBD1 (6 bases). V was shortened by 5 bases and J by 5 bases, with 13 bases between the two germline ends. CDR3 size: 15 residues. The germline V gene encodes CDR1 SNHLY and CDR2 FYNNEI. The CDR3, as DNA: TGTGCCAGCAGTCAGCACGACAGGAATAATTCACCCCTCCACTTT. It yields the protein CASSQHDRNNSPLHF.

This clonotype was recorded a few times. V usage is TRBV7-9 and J usage is TRBJ2-5; D may be TRBD2 (5 bases). From germline, CDR1 is SEHNR and CDR2 FQNEAQ (reference sequence). The V gene lost 3 bases and the J gene lost 4 bases, with 15 bases spanning the gap. This CDR3 is built from 15 residues. For the CDR3, the DNA is TGTGCCAGCAGCTTTCAAGCGGCCCCTGGAGAGACCCAGTACTTC. Amino acids: CASSFQAAPGETQYF.

The V gene is TRBV7-3, the J gene TRBJ1-1; TRBD1 might be the D (6 bases). Germline V gene data show CDR1 as SGHTA and CDR2 as FQGTGA. The CDR3 loop spans 14 amino acids. V shed 4 bases and J shed 7 bases, with 16 bases lying between them. The chain's CDR3 is CASSYGGQGSEAFF. CDR3 DNA: TGTGCCAGCAGCTACGGGGGCCAGGGAAGTGAAGCTTTCTTT.

On this clonotype itself: The CDR3 does not close with the conserved phenylalanine or tryptophan, likely indicating a read error. Because the CDR3's place on the DNA is in doubt, the DNA is left out and the CDR3 is given as listed by TCRdb. The J gene is TRBJ2-5, the V gene TRBV20-1; TRBD1, the table's D call, lacks a check against the DNA. The CDR3 sequence runs 8 residues, both termini included. The germline V gene has CDR1 DFQATT and CDR2 SNEGSKA (reference sequence). CDR3 amino acids: CSARAPRG.

The chain recombines TRBV6-6 with TRBJ2-2; D is tentatively TRBD1 or TRBD2 (5 bases each). With 8 bases removed from V and 2 bases from J, the gap between germline ends came to 15 bases. CDR1 MNHNY and CDR2 SVGAGI come from the germline V gene (reference sequence). The CDR3 contains 15 residues. The CDR3 sequence is CASYRIGGNTGELFF. The CDR3 DNA follows: TGTGCCAGCTATCGCATTGGGGGAAACACCGGGGAGCTGTTTTTT.

The gene calls are TRBV7-6 and TRBJ1-1, with 7 bases aligning to TRBD1. V trimming: 5 bases; J trimming: 6 bases; junction bases outside the gene matches: 9. The CDR3 runs 14 residues. CDR1 and CDR2 from the germline V gene are SGHVS and FNYEAQ. The CDR3 loop is CASSATTGVSEAFF. CDR3 in DNA: TGTGCCAGCAGCGCCACTACAGGGGTTTCTGAAGCTTTCTTT.

The CDR3 here is CASQNQLAKNIQYF. The CDR3 DNA follows: TGTGCCAGCCAAAATCAACTAGCCAAAAACATTCAGTACTTC. The chain has TRBV2 and TRBJ2-4; D remains ambiguous. Germline loops: CDR1 SNHLY, CDR2 FYNNEI. The length of the CDR3 is 14 residues. Deletions cut 8 bases from V and 0 bases from J, with 11 bases between.

V gene TRBV10-3 combines with J gene TRBJ1-3, with a possible D match to TRBD1 (5 bases). V dropped 2 bases and J dropped 2 bases, with 7 bases sitting between them. The CDR3 runs to 14 residues. Germline assignment: CDR1 ENHRY and CDR2 SYGVKD. DNA for the CDR3: TGTGCCATCAGTGAGGGGACTCCTGGAAACACCATATATTTT. Protein product: CAISEGTPGNTIYF.

J is TRBJ1-3 and V is TRBV25-1; TRBD1 is a possible D gene (6 bases). The germline gives CDR1 MGHDK, CDR2 SYGVNS. The CDR3 consists of 13 residues. The CDR3 sequence: CTGQFLSGNTIYF. In DNA, the CDR3 is TGTACCGGACAGTTCCTCTCTGGAAACACCATATATTTT.